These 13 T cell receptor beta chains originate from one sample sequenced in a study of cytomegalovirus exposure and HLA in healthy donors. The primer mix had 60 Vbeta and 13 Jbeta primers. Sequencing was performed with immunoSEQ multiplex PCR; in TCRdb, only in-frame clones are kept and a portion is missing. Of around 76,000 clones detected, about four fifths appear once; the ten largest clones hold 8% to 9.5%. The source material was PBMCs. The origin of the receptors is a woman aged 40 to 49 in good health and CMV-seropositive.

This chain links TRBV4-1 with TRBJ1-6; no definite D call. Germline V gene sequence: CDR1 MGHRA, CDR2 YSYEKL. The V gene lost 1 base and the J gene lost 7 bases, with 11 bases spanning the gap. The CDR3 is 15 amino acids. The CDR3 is CASSQGNRLNSPLHF. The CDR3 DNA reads TGCGCCAGCAGCCAAGGGAACAGACTAAATTCACCCCTCCACTTT.

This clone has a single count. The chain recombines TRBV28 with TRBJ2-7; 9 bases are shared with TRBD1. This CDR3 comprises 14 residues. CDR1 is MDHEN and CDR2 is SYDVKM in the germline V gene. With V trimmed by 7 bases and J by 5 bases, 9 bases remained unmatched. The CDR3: CASIKDRGSDEQYF. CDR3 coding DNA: TGTGCCAGCATTAAGGACAGGGGATCCGACGAGCAGTACTTC.

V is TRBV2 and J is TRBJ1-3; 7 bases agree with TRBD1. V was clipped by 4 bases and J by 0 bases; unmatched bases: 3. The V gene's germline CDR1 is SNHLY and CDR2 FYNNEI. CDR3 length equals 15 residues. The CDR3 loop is CASSADRASGNTIYF. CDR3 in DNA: TGTGCCAGCAGTGCCGACAGGGCCTCTGGAAACACCATATATTTT.

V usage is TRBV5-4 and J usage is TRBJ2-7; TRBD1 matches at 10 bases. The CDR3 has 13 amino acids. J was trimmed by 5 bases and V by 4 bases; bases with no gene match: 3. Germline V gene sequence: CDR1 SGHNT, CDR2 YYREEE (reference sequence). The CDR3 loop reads CASSPGQGNEQYF. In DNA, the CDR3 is TGTGCCAGCAGCCCGGGACAGGGGAACGAGCAGTACTTC.

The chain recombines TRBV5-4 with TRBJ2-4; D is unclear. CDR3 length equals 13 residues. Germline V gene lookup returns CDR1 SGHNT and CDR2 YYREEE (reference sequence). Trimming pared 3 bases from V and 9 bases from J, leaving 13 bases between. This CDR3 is CASSSSPGGIQYF. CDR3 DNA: TGTGCCAGCAGCTCAAGTCCCGGCGGCATTCAGTACTTC.

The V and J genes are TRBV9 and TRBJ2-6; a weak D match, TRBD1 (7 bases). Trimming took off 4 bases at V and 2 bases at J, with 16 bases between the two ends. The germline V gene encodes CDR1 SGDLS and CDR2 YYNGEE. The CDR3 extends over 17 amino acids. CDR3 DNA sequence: TGTGCCAGCAGCCTACAAGGAGGGGGCGCTGGGGCCAACGTCCTGACTTTC. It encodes CASSLQGGGAGANVLTF. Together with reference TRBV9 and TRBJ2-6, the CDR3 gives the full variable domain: DSGVTQTPKHLITATGQRVTLRCSPRSGDLSVYWYQQSLDQGLQFLIQYYNGEERAKGNILERFSAQQFPDLHSELNLSSLELGDSALYFCASSLQGGGAGANVLTFGAGSRLTVL.

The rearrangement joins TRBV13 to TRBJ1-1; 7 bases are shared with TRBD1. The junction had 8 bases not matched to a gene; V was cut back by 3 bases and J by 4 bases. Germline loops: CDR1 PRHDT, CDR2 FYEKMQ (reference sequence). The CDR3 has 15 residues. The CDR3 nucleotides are TGTGCCAGCAGCTTGGGCCTCAGGGGGAGCACTGAAGCTTTCTTT. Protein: CASSLGLRGSTEAFF.

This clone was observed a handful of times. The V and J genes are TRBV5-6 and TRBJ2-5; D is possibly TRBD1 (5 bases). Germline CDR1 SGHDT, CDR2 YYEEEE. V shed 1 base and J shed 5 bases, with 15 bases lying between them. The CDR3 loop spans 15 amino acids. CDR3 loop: CASSLRNRFVETQYF. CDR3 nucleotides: TGTGCCAGCAGCTTGAGGAACAGGTTCGTCGAGACCCAGTACTTC.

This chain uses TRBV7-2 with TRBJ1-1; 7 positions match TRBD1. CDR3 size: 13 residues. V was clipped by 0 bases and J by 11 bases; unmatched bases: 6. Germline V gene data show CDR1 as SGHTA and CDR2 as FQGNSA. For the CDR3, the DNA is TGTGCCAGCAGCTTAGCGCAAACAGGGGACGCTTTCTTT. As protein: CASSLAQTGDAFF.

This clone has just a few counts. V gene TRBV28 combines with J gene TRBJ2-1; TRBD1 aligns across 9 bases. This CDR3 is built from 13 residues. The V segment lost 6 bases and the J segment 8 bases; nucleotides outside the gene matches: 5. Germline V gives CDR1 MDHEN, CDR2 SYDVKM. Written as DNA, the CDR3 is TGTGCCAGCAGCGGACAGGGGTTTGATGAGCAGTTCTTC. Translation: CASSGQGFDEQFF.

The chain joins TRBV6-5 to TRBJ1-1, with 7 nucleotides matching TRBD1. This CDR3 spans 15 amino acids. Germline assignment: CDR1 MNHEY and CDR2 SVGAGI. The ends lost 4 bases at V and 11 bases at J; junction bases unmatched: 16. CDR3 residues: CASSFTGQAGGEAFF. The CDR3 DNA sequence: TGTGCCAGCAGTTTCACCGGACAGGCAGGCGGTGAGGCTTTCTTT.

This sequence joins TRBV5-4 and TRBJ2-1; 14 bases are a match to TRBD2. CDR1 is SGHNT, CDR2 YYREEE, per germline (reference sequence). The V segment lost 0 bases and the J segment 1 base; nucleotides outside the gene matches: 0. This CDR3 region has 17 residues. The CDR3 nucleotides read TGTGCCAGCAGCTTGGGACTAGCGGGGGGGTCCTACAATGAGCAGTTCTTC. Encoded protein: CASSLGLAGGSYNEQFF. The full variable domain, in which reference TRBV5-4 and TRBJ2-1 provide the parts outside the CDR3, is ETGVTQSPTHLIKTRGQQVTLRCSSQSGHNTVSWYQQALGQGPQFIFQYYREEENGRGNFPPRFSGLQFPNYSSELNVNALELDDSALYLCASSLGLAGGSYNEQFFGPGTRLTVL.

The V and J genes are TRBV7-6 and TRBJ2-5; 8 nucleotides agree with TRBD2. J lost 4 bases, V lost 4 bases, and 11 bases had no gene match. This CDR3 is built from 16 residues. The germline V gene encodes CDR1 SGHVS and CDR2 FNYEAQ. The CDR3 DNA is TGTGCCAGCAGCTATCTGTCAGCGGGGGCGGGAGAGACCCAGTACTTC. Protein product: CASSYLSAGAGETQYF.